Listed below are T cell receptor beta chains from one sample, sequenced in a study of shared clonotypes between healthy human individuals. The repertoire was sequenced with immunoSEQ multiplex PCR; TCRdb's copy has only in-frame clones and lacks some. This sample has 2 million to 2.5 million clones, with around 95% found just once. Specimen: naive CD4+ T cells sorted from blood. These TCRs come from a man aged 18 to 29 in good health. CDR3s include the opening cysteine and the closing phenylalanine or tryptophan. Each record gives: clone size, CDR3 length, D gene, J gene, V gene, CDR3 DNA, CDR3 protein. The D gene is left open where the match is weak. Part of the rows lack a size; the others show once, few, many or a class for expanded clones.

abundance: -
len: 16
d_gene: TRBD2
j_gene: TRBJ2-7
v_gene: TRBV18
CDR3nt: TGTGCCAGCTCACCACTAGGACTAGCGGGTACCTACGAGCAGTACTTC
CDR3aa: CASSPLGLAGTYEQYF

abundance: -
len: 15
d_gene: TRBD1
j_gene: TRBJ2-3
v_gene: TRBV6-1
CDR3nt: TGTGCCACCACCCGACAGGGGATGGTGCCAGATACGCAGTATTTT
CDR3aa: CATTRQGMVPDTQYF

abundance: -
len: 11
d_gene: -
j_gene: TRBJ1-4
v_gene: TRBV28
CDR3nt: TGTGCCAGCAGCGGGGTTGAAAAACTGTTTTTT
CDR3aa: CASSGVEKLFF

abundance: -
len: 13
d_gene: TRBD1
j_gene: TRBJ2-1
v_gene: TRBV27
CDR3nt: TGTGCCAGCAGTCTCGGACAGGTCGGTGAGCAGTTCTTC
CDR3aa: CASSLGQVGEQFF

abundance: -
len: 13
d_gene: -
j_gene: TRBJ1-1
v_gene: TRBV5-1
CDR3nt: TGCGCCAGCAGCTTGGGAGAGAACACTGAAGCTTTCTTT
CDR3aa: CASSLGENTEAFF

abundance: -
len: 15
d_gene: TRBD1
j_gene: TRBJ2-3
v_gene: TRBV7-3
CDR3nt: TGTGCCAGCAGCCGGACAGGGGGCAGCACAGATACGCAGTATTTT
CDR3aa: CASSRTGGSTDTQYF

abundance: -
len: 13
d_gene: -
j_gene: TRBJ2-6
v_gene: TRBV10-3
CDR3nt: TGTGCCATCTCTGACTCTGGGGCCAACGTCCTGACTTTC
CDR3aa: CAISDSGANVLTF

abundance: -
len: 15
d_gene: -
j_gene: TRBJ1-6
v_gene: TRBV6-1
CDR3nt: TGTGCCAGCAGTGATGGGGGGGGCGGTCGTTCACCCCTCCACTTT
CDR3aa: CASSDGGGGRSPLHF

abundance: -
len: 19
d_gene: -
j_gene: TRBJ2-7
v_gene: TRBV4-1
CDR3nt: TGCGCCAGCAGCCAAGAATATAACCCAGGGGGGTACCCTCGTTACGAGCAGTACTTC
CDR3aa: CASSQEYNPGGYPRYEQYF

abundance: -
len: 14
d_gene: -
j_gene: TRBJ2-7
v_gene: TRBV7-9
CDR3nt: TGTGCCAGCAGCCGACTACCGGAACCCTACGAGCAGTACTTC
CDR3aa: CASSRLPEPYEQYF

abundance: -
len: 15
d_gene: TRBD2
j_gene: TRBJ2-7
v_gene: TRBV7-2
CDR3nt: TGTGCCAGCAGCTTAGCAACTAGCGGGAGTTACGAGCAGTACTTC
CDR3aa: CASSLATSGSYEQYF

abundance: -
len: 15
d_gene: TRBD2
j_gene: TRBJ2-1
v_gene: TRBV18
CDR3nt: TGTGCCAGCTCCCCGGGTGCGGGGGGGAATAATGAGCAGTTCTTC
CDR3aa: CASSPGAGGNNEQFF

abundance: -
len: 15
d_gene: TRBD2
j_gene: TRBJ2-7
v_gene: TRBV10-3
CDR3nt: TGTGCCATCAGTCAACTAGCGGGAGGCACCTACGAGCAGTACTTC
CDR3aa: CAISQLAGGTYEQYF

abundance: -
len: 16
d_gene: TRBD2
j_gene: TRBJ2-1
v_gene: TRBV11-2
CDR3nt: TGTGCCAGCAGCGCGGGACTAGCGGGGAACTACAATGAGCAGTTCTTC
CDR3aa: CASSAGLAGNYNEQFF

abundance: few
len: 12
d_gene: -
j_gene: TRBJ2-3
v_gene: TRBV11-2
CDR3nt: TGTGCCAGCAGTAAAGTCTCAGATACGCAGTATTTT
CDR3aa: CASSKVSDTQYF

abundance: once
len: 13
d_gene: TRBD1
j_gene: TRBJ2-3
v_gene: TRBV29-1
CDR3nt: TGCAGCGTCCAGCCACAGGGGACAGATACGCAGTATTTT
CDR3aa: CSVQPQGTDTQYF

abundance: -
len: 12
d_gene: TRBD1
j_gene: TRBJ1-1
v_gene: TRBV30
CDR3nt: TGTGCCTGGAACAGGGGGCGCGCGGCCGCTTTCTTT
CDR3aa: CAWNRGRAAAFF

abundance: -
len: 15
d_gene: TRBD1
j_gene: TRBJ1-2
v_gene: TRBV5-5
CDR3nt: TGTGCCAGCAGCCCCCAGCAGGGGGGATACTATGGCTACACCTTC
CDR3aa: CASSPQQGGYYGYTF

abundance: -
len: 14
d_gene: -
j_gene: TRBJ1-1
v_gene: TRBV7-2
CDR3nt: TGTGCCAGCAGCTTAGGGGGGATCGCCACTGAAGCTTTCTTT
CDR3aa: CASSLGGIATEAFF

abundance: -
len: 17
d_gene: -
j_gene: TRBJ2-7
v_gene: TRBV11-2
CDR3nt: TGTGCCAGCAGCTCCCCCGGGAGTATCCGATCAGGGTACGAGCAGTACTTC
CDR3aa: CASSSPGSIRSGYEQYF

abundance: few
len: 15
d_gene: TRBD1
j_gene: TRBJ2-5
v_gene: TRBV30
CDR3nt: TGTGCCTGGAGTGGGGACAGGACCCCGGGCGAGACCCAGTACTTC
CDR3aa: CAWSGDRTPGETQYF

abundance: -
len: 18
d_gene: TRBD1
j_gene: TRBJ2-3
v_gene: TRBV4-3
CDR3nt: TGCGCCAGCAGCCAGCCTCCCGCCGGGACAGGGGGTACAGATACGCAGTATTTT
CDR3aa: CASSQPPAGTGGTDTQYF

abundance: few
len: 11
d_gene: -
j_gene: TRBJ1-2
v_gene: TRBV28
CDR3nt: TGTGCCAGCAGTTCTGGGTATGGCTACACCTTC
CDR3aa: CASSSGYGYTF

abundance: -
len: 14
d_gene: TRBD1
j_gene: TRBJ2-7
v_gene: TRBV7-2
CDR3nt: TGTGCCAGCAGCTTAGACAGGGGGCCCTACGAGCAGTACTTC
CDR3aa: CASSLDRGPYEQYF

abundance: -
len: 16
d_gene: -
j_gene: TRBJ2-7
v_gene: TRBV21-1
CDR3nt: TGTGCCAGCAGCAACCCATTGGGGGACAGCCTTTACGAGCAGTACTTC
CDR3aa: CASSNPLGDSLYEQYF

abundance: -
len: 16
d_gene: -
j_gene: TRBJ2-2
v_gene: TRBV7-2
CDR3nt: TGTGCCAGCAGCTTAGCGGCGGGGTCGAACACCGGGGAGCTGTTTTTT
CDR3aa: CASSLAAGSNTGELFF